This TCR beta chain originates from a study of blood T cell repertoires in COVID-19. About the study: The samples span acute and convalescent COVID-19 from the United States, Italy and Spain. From T cells, B-cell-depleted T cells, or PBMCs came the material, which was cDNA or gDNA.

How the authors handled the data: Amplification of reference gene primers was used by the study to estimate nucleated cell counts. The protocol was immunoSEQ multiplex PCR, while the TCRdb copy is restricted to in-frame clones and leaves out a portion. D and trimming were read from the DNA, whereas the V and J calls and clone size are those reported in that table. The sample lists some 230,000 clones, approximately 81% occurring once. V dropped 6 bases and J dropped 2 bases, with 10 bases sitting between them. CDR3 size: 13 residues. Germline values: CDR1 MNHEY, CDR2 SVGAGI. This TCR was sampled from a man aged 50-59 years who had recovered from COVID-19. The specimen was peripheral blood. This rearrangement joins TRBV6-5 to TRBJ1-2; a weak D match, TRBD1 (6 bases). The CDR3 protein is CASSHDRNYGYTF. CDR3 bases: TGTGCCAGCAGCCACGACAGGAACTATGGCTACACCTTC.